Sequencing of this TCR beta chain was carried out in a study of OX40 agonist ivuxolimab in advanced cancers. Notes on the research overall: Ivuxolimab, which targeted the costimulatory receptor OX40 (CD134), was an agonistic, fully human IgG2 monoclonal antibody. Intravenous ivuxolimab was administered to patients every 2 weeks at six dose levels: 0.01, 0.1, 0.3, 1.5, 3 and 10 mg/kg. Among the approximately 50 dose-escalation patients, some 20 had hepatocellular carcinoma, 15 or so melanoma, 9 renal cell carcinoma and 9 head and neck cancer. The dose-escalation cohort was around 84% male with a mean age of approximately 60 years, ranging from about 23 to 85. Prior anti-PD-1, anti-PD-L1 or anti-CTLA-4 therapy was permitted, and approximately 42% of dose-escalation patients had received checkpoint inhibitors. Partial responses occurred in three dose-escalation patients: two with cutaneous melanoma and one with hepatocellular carcinoma. The purpose of peripheral TCRbeta sequencing was to test whether ivuxolimab changed TCR sequence diversity and led to clonal T-cell expansion. The paper covers the monotherapy dose-escalation part of the phase I ivuxolimab trial, which included N of about 50 patients.

This clone was recorded once. This receptor's antigen is unknown. Base qualities were left out, and no much larger clone turns up one base away. Taken from cysteine to phenylalanine, the CDR3 has 17 residues. The read is trimmed to its CDR3 DNA, 51 bases read in frame from base 1. CDR1 is given as MRHNA and CDR2 as SNTAGT, both from the germline V gene. V is pruned by 3 bases and J by 4 bases, leaving 10 bases of the junction without a gene match. What the authors observed across the whole study: In the 0.1-3.0 mg/kg groups, partial responders had among the lowest normalized peripheral clonal expansion, particularly in CD8+ T cells. Antigen specificity was not determined for the clonally expanded peripheral T cells. At doses of 0.1 to 3.0 mg/kg, clonal expansion of both CD4+ and CD8+ blood T cells was observed from baseline to week 6. On average, CD8+ T cells showed more expanded clones than CD4+ T cells after ivuxolimab. Low levels of normalized T-cell clonal expansion were also seen in some nonresponding patients.

Patients with autoimmune disease history or receiving systemic immunosuppression were excluded from the trial. Peripheral blood for TCR sequencing was collected from all dose cohorts at baseline, on cycle 4 day 1, and on cycle 7 day 1. The samples were drawn from a first-in-human, open-label, multicenter phase I dose-escalation trial of ivuxolimab. Adults with locally advanced or metastatic melanoma, renal cell carcinoma, hepatocellular carcinoma or head and neck squamous cell carcinoma were enrolled in the trial. CD4+ and CD8+ T cells were sorted separately from peripheral blood before TCR sequencing. To sequence the TCRbeta CDR3 region, genomic DNA was isolated from the sorted cells. The immunoSEQ Assay was used for sequencing of TCRbeta CDR3 regions. The source is immuneACCESS, and TCRdb retained only in-frame sequences with V and J called. Part of the clones is not carried over; for the studies checked, unresolved V genes explain less than half of this, and the remainder is unexplained. This sample comprises 70,000 to 85,000 clones, around 94% of them detected only once. The ten largest clones capture about 10% of the sample.

The chain is made from TRBV6-4 and TRBJ2-1, with TRBD2 identical over 9 junction bases. The sample was CD4+ or CD8+ T cells sorted from blood, taken in a trial of the OX40 agonist ivuxolimab. The clonotype comes from an adult with an advanced solid tumor such as melanoma, head and neck, liver or kidney cancer. CDR3 region: CASSEGSGRTLYNEQFF. The bases read TGTGCCAGCAGTGAGGGAAGCGGGAGGACACTATACAATGAGCAGTTCTTC.